The rows below give T cell receptor beta chains drawn from one sample of a study of beta chain features in type 1 diabetes. TCRdb's table, derived via immunoSEQ multiplex PCR, lists solely in-frame clones and lacks some. The sample lists around 260,000 clones; approximately 25% were seen once. The specimen was naive CD4+ T cells from blood. These receptors originate from a woman aged 30 to 39 with type 1 diabetes. The CDR3 runs from the conserved cysteine through the conserved F or W. A D gene is named only where the DNA matches it firmly. Not all rows give a size; the values are once, few, many and, for expanded clones, a class.

CDR3 protein: CAYGQGLNTEAFF
CDR3 DNA: TGTGCCTACGGACAGGGGCTGAACACTGAAGCTTTCTTT
D gene: TRBD1
V gene: TRBV30
J gene: TRBJ1-1
clone size: -

CDR3 protein: CASSQGLVGYNEQFF
CDR3 DNA: TGTGCCAGCAGCCAGGGACTAGTTGGGTACAATGAGCAGTTCTTC
D gene: TRBD2
V gene: TRBV7-3
J gene: TRBJ2-1
clone size: -

CDR3 protein: CASSLTGTNYEQYF
CDR3 DNA: TGTGCCAGCAGTTTAACCGGGACAAACTACGAGCAGTACTTC
D gene: -
V gene: TRBV28
J gene: TRBJ2-7
clone size: -

CDR3 protein: CASSPMYRVYPLSGANVLTF
CDR3 DNA: TGTGCCAGCAGCCCGATGTACAGGGTCTACCCCCTCTCTGGGGCCAACGTCCTGACTTTC
D gene: -
V gene: TRBV9
J gene: TRBJ2-6
clone size: -

CDR3 protein: CASSSFSAGELFF
CDR3 DNA: TGCGCCAGCAGCTCCTTCAGCGCCGGGGAGCTGTTTTTT
D gene: -
V gene: TRBV5-1
J gene: TRBJ2-2
clone size: -

CDR3 protein: CASTAGRDTEAFF
CDR3 DNA: TGTGCCAGCACCGCAGGGAGGGACACTGAAGCTTTCTTT
D gene: -
V gene: TRBV7-9
J gene: TRBJ1-1
clone size: -

CDR3 protein: CASSIQGAANEKLFF
CDR3 DNA: TGTGCCAGCAGCATACAGGGGGCAGCTAATGAAAAACTGTTTTTT
D gene: TRBD1
V gene: TRBV9
J gene: TRBJ1-4
clone size: -

CDR3 protein: CATSRFAGVSPSEQYF
CDR3 DNA: TGTGCCACCAGCAGATTCGCGGGAGTTAGTCCCAGCGAGCAGTACTTC
D gene: TRBD2
V gene: TRBV15
J gene: TRBJ2-7
clone size: -

CDR3 protein: CASSVVGTTSGANVLTF
CDR3 DNA: TGTGCCAGCAGCGTAGTAGGCACTACCTCTGGGGCCAACGTCCTGACTTTC
D gene: -
V gene: TRBV9
J gene: TRBJ2-6
clone size: -

CDR3 protein: CASSVVGGTGEKLFF
CDR3 DNA: TGTGCCAGCAGCGTAGTGGGCGGGACAGGAGAAAAACTGTTTTTT
D gene: TRBD1
V gene: TRBV9
J gene: TRBJ1-4
clone size: -

CDR3 protein: CASSFGQGRNQPQHF
CDR3 DNA: TGTGCCAGCAGCTTCGGACAGGGCCGCAATCAGCCCCAGCATTTT
D gene: TRBD1
V gene: TRBV7-9
J gene: TRBJ1-5
clone size: -

CDR3 protein: CATSTPSGGRSVF
CDR3 DNA: TGTGCCACCAGCACCCCGAGTGGGGGGAGAAGCGTTTTT
D gene: -
V gene: TRBV15
J gene: TRBJ1-4
clone size: few

CDR3 protein: CSVDRQGGIPGETQYF
CDR3 DNA: TGCAGCGTTGATCGACAGGGGGGTATCCCAGGGGAGACCCAGTACTTC
D gene: TRBD1
V gene: TRBV29-1
J gene: TRBJ2-5
clone size: few

CDR3 protein: CASSPEPGLAGPGSYNEQFF
CDR3 DNA: TGTGCCAGCAGTCCGGAACCGGGACTAGCGGGCCCAGGCTCCTACAATGAGCAGTTCTTC
D gene: TRBD2
V gene: TRBV27
J gene: TRBJ2-1
clone size: -

CDR3 protein: CASSQVVPGNEQFF
CDR3 DNA: TGCGCCAGCAGCCAAGTCGTGCCCGGGAATGAGCAGTTCTTC
D gene: -
V gene: TRBV4-1
J gene: TRBJ2-1
clone size: -

CDR3 protein: CASSDPQGNQPQHF
CDR3 DNA: TGTGCCAGCAGTGATCCGCAGGGAAATCAGCCCCAGCATTTT
D gene: -
V gene: TRBV2
J gene: TRBJ1-5
clone size: few

CDR3 protein: CASSFGDTQYF
CDR3 DNA: TGTGCCAGCAGTTTCGGAGATACGCAGTATTTT
D gene: -
V gene: TRBV6-5
J gene: TRBJ2-3
clone size: -

CDR3 protein: CASSLNYEQYF
CDR3 DNA: TGTGCCAGCAGCCTTAACTACGAGCAGTACTTC
D gene: -
V gene: TRBV28
J gene: TRBJ2-7
clone size: -

CDR3 protein: CASSGTGVGEQYF
CDR3 DNA: TGTGCCAGCAGCGGGACAGGGGTCGGCGAGCAGTACTTC
D gene: TRBD1
V gene: TRBV9
J gene: TRBJ2-7
clone size: few

CDR3 protein: CASSRTGGREVDEQFF
CDR3 DNA: TGCGCCAGCAGCCGAACAGGGGGGCGTGAAGTCGATGAGCAGTTCTTC
D gene: TRBD1
V gene: TRBV4-1
J gene: TRBJ2-1
clone size: -

CDR3 protein: CSVVALGGRGTYEQYF
CDR3 DNA: TGCAGCGTTGTTGCCCTTGGCGGGAGGGGGACCTACGAGCAGTACTTC
D gene: TRBD2
V gene: TRBV29-1
J gene: TRBJ2-7
clone size: -

CDR3 protein: CASSFSRTILYEQYF
CDR3 DNA: TGTGCCAGCAGCTTTTCCCGGACTATCCTCTACGAGCAGTACTTC
D gene: -
V gene: TRBV13
J gene: TRBJ2-7
clone size: -

CDR3 protein: CASSHPLGGDEAFF
CDR3 DNA: TGCGCCAGCAGCCACCCACTAGGAGGGGATGAAGCTTTCTTT
D gene: -
V gene: TRBV4-1
J gene: TRBJ1-1
clone size: -

CDR3 protein: CASSLFSGRDEQFF
CDR3 DNA: TGCGCCAGCAGCTTGTTCAGCGGGAGAGACGAGCAGTTCTTC
D gene: TRBD2
V gene: TRBV5-1
J gene: TRBJ2-1
clone size: few

CDR3 protein: CASSEAGENNQPQHF
CDR3 DNA: TGTGCCAGCAGTGAAGCCGGAGAAAACAATCAGCCCCAGCATTTT
D gene: -
V gene: TRBV6-1
J gene: TRBJ1-5
clone size: -

CDR3 protein: CASSLPLAGGSSYNEQFF
CDR3 DNA: TGTGCCAGCAGCCTCCCCCTAGCGGGAGGAAGTTCCTACAATGAGCAGTTCTTC
D gene: TRBD2
V gene: TRBV11-2
J gene: TRBJ2-1
clone size: few

CDR3 protein: CAGGDTVFYEQYF
CDR3 DNA: TGTGCCGGGGGGGACACAGTATTCTACGAGCAGTACTTC
D gene: -
V gene: TRBV30
J gene: TRBJ2-7
clone size: few

CDR3 protein: CASSLVGVQVNTEAFF
CDR3 DNA: TGTGCCAGCAGCTTGGTAGGCGTCCAGGTGAACACTGAAGCTTTCTTT
D gene: -
V gene: TRBV5-6
J gene: TRBJ1-1
clone size: -

CDR3 protein: CASSRGTGVDEQYF
CDR3 DNA: TGTGCCAGCTCACGGGGGACAGGGGTGGACGAGCAGTACTTC
D gene: TRBD1
V gene: TRBV18
J gene: TRBJ2-7
clone size: -

CDR3 protein: CSANGDTQYF
CDR3 DNA: TGCAGTGCTAACGGGGATACGCAGTATTTT
D gene: -
V gene: TRBV20-1
J gene: TRBJ2-3
clone size: few